The clone carrying this TCR beta chain has at least ten counts. The antigen remains unidentified. This entry is derived from a study of identical twins. Study-wide points: The study drew conclusions from cross-sectional statistical analysis, not from following the same donors. Reduced insertions were recorded for abundant cord blood beta clonotypes, with no such pattern in memory repertoires. Out-of-frame sharing of TCR alpha in monozygotic twins was underestimated by models.

V was trimmed by 6 bases and J by 2 bases, leaving 20 bases between them. The CDR3 has 15 residues. Per germline, CDR1 DFQATT and CDR2 SNEGSKA (reference sequence). Unique molecular identifiers were present on cDNA, and template switching added a universal primer site. TCRdb reprocessed the 5' RACE reads with MiXCR, giving one entry per CDR3 protein. The repertoire holds 250,000 to 300,000 distinct CDR3 sequences, with approximately 8.3% as singletons. These data were also filed under a second study, of yellow fever vaccine responses in identical twins.

The source is a woman between 18 and 29 years old in good health. Sequenced sample: CD8+ T cells sorted from blood. The chain is built from TRBV20-1 and TRBJ2-7; possible D gene TRBD2, 5 bases. The CDR3 DNA reads TGCAGTGCAACCGGGATCACTTCAGAGGCCTACGAGCAGTACTTC. Translation gives CSATGITSEAYEQYF.